This TCR beta chain was identified during a study of blood T cell repertoires in COVID-19. Study context: COVID-19 samples, acute and convalescent, were from the United States, Italy and Spain. Sources were T cells, B-cell-depleted T cells, or PBMCs; the material itself was cDNA or gDNA.

Original handling: Researchers report that nucleated cell counts were estimated from reference gene primer amplification. This table comes from immunoSEQ multiplex PCR, and its TCRdb copy is limited to in-frame clones, with some not included. V and J calls and clone size are those listed in that table; D and trimming were worked out from the DNA. The data contain some 56,000 clones, around 81% of them seen just once; the ten biggest clones take up 25% to 35%. The CDR3 loop spans 13 amino acids. The V and J ends lost 2 bases and 5 bases respectively, with 9 bases between them. The sequence was obtained from a woman older than 75 with active or convalescent COVID-19. The chain recombines TRBV12-3 or TRBV12-4 with TRBJ1-1, with no clear D. Source material: peripheral blood. The CDR3 bases are TGTGCCAGCAGTTTATCCACCAGGACTGAAGCTTTCTTT. Translated: CASSLSTRTEAFF.